A selection of T cell receptor beta chains follows, all from one sample in a study of blood T cell repertoires in COVID-19. Produced via immunoSEQ multiplex PCR; TCRdb's table is partial and in-frame only. The data show more than 85,000 clones, with approximately 86% seen just once and more than 5% held by the top ten. Source material: peripheral blood. These receptors were collected from a woman aged 50 to 65 with COVID-19, enrolled during active disease. Both conserved end residues are part of each CDR3. The D gene is left open where the match is weak. Size is omitted from some rows. Given values are once, few, many or a class for expanded clones.

CDR3 length: 13
clone size: .
D gene: TRBD1
J gene: TRBJ1-2
V gene: TRBV7-9
CDR3 DNA: TGTGCCAGCAGCCGAGACAGGGTATATGGCTACACCTTC
CDR3 protein: CASSRDRVYGYTF

CDR3 length: 15
clone size: .
D gene: TRBD1
J gene: TRBJ2-3
V gene: TRBV3-1/TRBV3-2
CDR3 DNA: TGTGCCAGCAGCCAAGATCAGGGGGCGGCAGATACGCAGTATTTT
CDR3 protein: CASSQDQGAADTQYF

CDR3 length: 14
clone size: .
D gene: .
J gene: TRBJ2-3
V gene: TRBV5-4
CDR3 DNA: TGTGCCAGCAGCTCGGACACTTTCACAGATACGCAGTATTTT
CDR3 protein: CASSSDTFTDTQYF

CDR3 length: 15
clone size: .
D gene: .
J gene: TRBJ1-3
V gene: TRBV10-3
CDR3 DNA: TGTGCCATCAGTGAGTCGGGGCAAGTGGGAAACACCATATATTTT
CDR3 protein: CAISESGQVGNTIYF

CDR3 length: 13
clone size: .
D gene: .
J gene: TRBJ1-1
V gene: TRBV5-4
CDR3 DNA: TGTGCCAGCAGCCCCCTAGGGGGTCTTAGGGCTTTCTTT
CDR3 protein: CASSPLGGLRAFF

CDR3 length: 14
clone size: few
D gene: TRBD1
J gene: TRBJ2-7
V gene: TRBV5-6
CDR3 DNA: TGTGCCAGCAGCCCCGGGACAGGGCTTCGGGAGCAGTACTTC
CDR3 protein: CASSPGTGLREQYF

CDR3 length: 13
clone size: .
D gene: .
J gene: TRBJ1-3
V gene: TRBV29-1
CDR3 DNA: TGCAGCGCCACTTACGGCTCTGGAAACACCATATATTTT
CDR3 protein: CSATYGSGNTIYF

CDR3 length: 15
clone size: .
D gene: .
J gene: TRBJ2-5
V gene: TRBV9
CDR3 DNA: TGTGCCAGCAGCCTAGCCGGGACACCACAAGAGACCCAGTACTTC
CDR3 protein: CASSLAGTPQETQYF

CDR3 length: 15
clone size: once
D gene: TRBD1
J gene: TRBJ2-2
V gene: TRBV7-3
CDR3 DNA: TGTGCCAGCAGTTTACAGGGGTCCAACACCGGGGAGCTGTTTTTT
CDR3 protein: CASSLQGSNTGELFF

CDR3 length: 13
clone size: .
D gene: .
J gene: TRBJ2-7
V gene: TRBV12-3/TRBV12-4
CDR3 DNA: TGTGCCAGCAGTTTACATTCGGGTGGCGAGCAGTACTTC
CDR3 protein: CASSLHSGGEQYF

CDR3 length: 13
clone size: few
D gene: .
J gene: TRBJ2-5
V gene: TRBV3-1/TRBV3-2
CDR3 DNA: TGTGCCAGCAGCGATACTAGAAAAGAGACCCAGTACTTC
CDR3 protein: CASSDTRKETQYF

CDR3 length: 15
clone size: .
D gene: .
J gene: TRBJ2-7
V gene: TRBV7-6
CDR3 DNA: TGTGCCAGCAGCTTGGTTCAAGGAGGAGGCTACGAGCAGTACTTC
CDR3 protein: CASSLVQGGGYEQYF

CDR3 length: 15
clone size: few
D gene: .
J gene: TRBJ2-2
V gene: TRBV19
CDR3 DNA: TGTGCCAGTAGTATAGGGAACTATATCCCCGGGGAGCTGTTTTTT
CDR3 protein: CASSIGNYIPGELFF

CDR3 length: 17
clone size: .
D gene: TRBD2
J gene: TRBJ2-1
V gene: TRBV10-2
CDR3 DNA: TGCGCCAGCAGTGAGGTGGCTAGCGGGGGGGACTACAATGAGCAGTTCTTC
CDR3 protein: CASSEVASGGDYNEQFF

CDR3 length: 14
clone size: .
D gene: .
J gene: TRBJ1-2
V gene: TRBV3-1/TRBV3-2
CDR3 DNA: TGTGCCAGCAGCCAAGGTCAGGTCCCCTATGGCTACACCTTC
CDR3 protein: CASSQGQVPYGYTF

CDR3 length: 14
clone size: .
D gene: TRBD1
J gene: TRBJ2-2
V gene: TRBV6-6
CDR3 DNA: TGTGCCAGCAGCATACAGGGGTTCACCGGGGAGCTGTTTTTT
CDR3 protein: CASSIQGFTGELFF

CDR3 length: 13
clone size: .
D gene: .
J gene: TRBJ1-2
V gene: TRBV7-9
CDR3 DNA: TGTGCCAGCAGTCCGGAGGTTAGCTATGGCTACACCTTC
CDR3 protein: CASSPEVSYGYTF

CDR3 length: 13
clone size: .
D gene: TRBD1
J gene: TRBJ2-2
V gene: TRBV29-1
CDR3 DNA: TGCAGCGTGGACAGGGAGAACACCGGGGAGCTGTTTTTT
CDR3 protein: CSVDRENTGELFF

CDR3 length: 15
clone size: .
D gene: .
J gene: TRBJ1-2
V gene: TRBV4-3
CDR3 DNA: TGCGCCAGCAGATCGGGACACCAAAGAATCTATGGCTACACCTTC
CDR3 protein: CASRSGHQRIYGYTF

CDR3 length: 15
clone size: .
D gene: TRBD1
J gene: TRBJ2-7
V gene: TRBV6-5
CDR3 DNA: TGTGCCAGCAGCCCCGGACAGGGTCTTTTCTACGAGCAGTACTTC
CDR3 protein: CASSPGQGLFYEQYF

CDR3 length: 13
clone size: .
D gene: .
J gene: TRBJ1-5
V gene: TRBV30
CDR3 DNA: TGTGCCTGGAGTATCAGGGGCAATCAGCCCCAGCATTTT
CDR3 protein: CAWSIRGNQPQHF

CDR3 length: 15
clone size: .
D gene: TRBD2
J gene: TRBJ2-5
V gene: TRBV3-1/TRBV3-2
CDR3 DNA: TGTGCCAGCAGCCAAGAGCGGGGGGGCCACGAGACCCAGTACTTC
CDR3 protein: CASSQERGGHETQYF

CDR3 length: 13
clone size: once
D gene: .
J gene: TRBJ2-7
V gene: TRBV7-2
CDR3 DNA: TGTGCCAGCAGCTCAAACTACCAAAGCGAGCAGTACTTC
CDR3 protein: CASSSNYQSEQYF

CDR3 length: 19
clone size: .
D gene: TRBD2
J gene: TRBJ2-3
V gene: TRBV5-1
CDR3 DNA: TGCGCCAGCAGCTACGGCGGACTAGCGGGGGGGCCTCGCACAGATACGCAGTATTTT
CDR3 protein: CASSYGGLAGGPRTDTQYF

CDR3 length: 15
clone size: .
D gene: .
J gene: TRBJ1-1
V gene: TRBV5-1
CDR3 DNA: TGCGCCAGCAGCTCGATCAAACAGGAGAACACTGAAGCTTTCTTT
CDR3 protein: CASSSIKQENTEAFF

CDR3 length: 18
clone size: .
D gene: .
J gene: TRBJ1-6
V gene: TRBV7-8
CDR3 DNA: TGTGCCAGCAGCCCCCAGGGCAGATCAAGCTCCTATAATTCACCCCTCCACTTT
CDR3 protein: CASSPQGRSSSYNSPLHF

CDR3 length: 12
clone size: .
D gene: .
J gene: TRBJ1-2
V gene: TRBV2
CDR3 DNA: TGTGCCAGCAGGGAGGCTAACTATGGCTACACCTTC
CDR3 protein: CASREANYGYTF

CDR3 length: 14
clone size: once
D gene: .
J gene: TRBJ1-2
V gene: TRBV5-1
CDR3 DNA: TGCGCCAGCAGCCGTGGGACATCTAACTATGGCTACACCTTC
CDR3 protein: CASSRGTSNYGYTF

CDR3 length: 14
clone size: once
D gene: .
J gene: TRBJ2-1
V gene: TRBV19
CDR3 DNA: TGTGCCAGTAGTACGAGGGGGGGCCGCAATGAGCAGTTCTTC
CDR3 protein: CASSTRGGRNEQFF

CDR3 length: 14
clone size: few
D gene: .
J gene: TRBJ1-1
V gene: TRBV15
CDR3 DNA: TGTGCCACCAGCAGAGTTATCAGTGGCACTGAAGCTTTCTTT
CDR3 protein: CATSRVISGTEAFF

CDR3 length: 12
clone size: once
D gene: .
J gene: TRBJ2-3
V gene: TRBV5-6
CDR3 DNA: TGTGCCAGCAGCCCACAGGACGATACGCAGTATTTT
CDR3 protein: CASSPQDDTQYF

CDR3 length: 14
clone size: .
D gene: .
J gene: TRBJ1-4
V gene: TRBV19
CDR3 DNA: TGTGCCAGTTCCCCGGCAGGGGTTAATGAAAAACTGTTTTTT
CDR3 protein: CASSPAGVNEKLFF

CDR3 length: 16
clone size: .
D gene: .
J gene: TRBJ1-1
V gene: TRBV3-1/TRBV3-2
CDR3 DNA: TGTGCCAGCAGCCAAGATGGGGGGACCCCGAACACTGAAGCTTTCTTT
CDR3 protein: CASSQDGGTPNTEAFF

CDR3 length: 15
clone size: .
D gene: .
J gene: TRBJ1-6
V gene: TRBV6-5
CDR3 DNA: TGTGCCAGCAGTTACTCGGAGGGGTGGGCCTCGGCCCTCCACTTT
CDR3 protein: CASSYSEGWASALHF

CDR3 length: 14
clone size: once
D gene: TRBD1
J gene: TRBJ2-3
V gene: TRBV6-5
CDR3 DNA: TGTGCCAGCAGACTCACAGGGGCCGCAGATACGCAGTATTTT
CDR3 protein: CASRLTGAADTQYF

CDR3 length: 12
clone size: .
D gene: .
J gene: TRBJ2-7
V gene: TRBV12-3/TRBV12-4
CDR3 DNA: TGTGCCAGCAGCCCCCCGGCCTACGAGCAGTACTTC
CDR3 protein: CASSPPAYEQYF

CDR3 length: 16
clone size: .
D gene: TRBD1
J gene: TRBJ2-7
V gene: TRBV9
CDR3 DNA: TGTGCCAGCAGCGTAGCTACAGGGGCTAGCTCCTACGAGCAGTACTTC
CDR3 protein: CASSVATGASSYEQYF

CDR3 length: 16
clone size: .
D gene: .
J gene: TRBJ2-1
V gene: TRBV2
CDR3 DNA: TGTGCCAGCAGTGAACGCGGGGCCAGGGGGGTGAATGAGCAGTTCTTC
CDR3 protein: CASSERGARGVNEQFF

CDR3 length: 15
clone size: .
D gene: TRBD1
J gene: TRBJ2-7
V gene: TRBV4-1
CDR3 DNA: TGCGCCAGCAGCCAAGTCGGACAGGGGATTGGGGAGCAGTACTTC
CDR3 protein: CASSQVGQGIGEQYF

CDR3 length: 15
clone size: .
D gene: .
J gene: TRBJ1-1
V gene: TRBV6-2/TRBV6-3
CDR3 DNA: TGTGCCAGCAGTTCGTGGGAGGGAGAGACCACTGAAGCTTTCTTT
CDR3 protein: CASSSWEGETTEAFF

CDR3 length: 13
clone size: .
D gene: .
J gene: TRBJ2-3
V gene: TRBV5-1
CDR3 DNA: TGCGCCAGCAGTGAGGGGGGCACAGATACGCAGTATTTT
CDR3 protein: CASSEGGTDTQYF

CDR3 length: 12
clone size: .
D gene: .
J gene: TRBJ2-7
V gene: TRBV5-8
CDR3 DNA: TGTGCCAGCAGCTCACAGGGTTACGAGCAGTACTTC
CDR3 protein: CASSSQGYEQYF

CDR3 length: 18
clone size: .
D gene: .
J gene: TRBJ2-7
V gene: TRBV5-1
CDR3 DNA: TGCGCCAGCAGCTTGTTGCCCCAGGATGGGGGGTACTCCTACGAGCAGTACTTC
CDR3 protein: CASSLLPQDGGYSYEQYF

CDR3 length: 14
clone size: .
D gene: TRBD2
J gene: TRBJ2-3
V gene: TRBV10-3
CDR3 DNA: TGTGCCGCCACAGCGGGGTCTAGCACAGATACGCAGTATTTT
CDR3 protein: CAATAGSSTDTQYF

CDR3 length: 16
clone size: once
D gene: TRBD1
J gene: TRBJ2-7
V gene: TRBV5-1
CDR3 DNA: TGCGCCAGCAGCCTAGCCGGGACAGGGGGCGCGGACGAGCAGTACTTC
CDR3 protein: CASSLAGTGGADEQYF

CDR3 length: 13
clone size: .
D gene: .
J gene: TRBJ2-2
V gene: TRBV7-8
CDR3 DNA: TGTGCCAGGGCCGGGGAGAACACCGGGGAGCTGTTTTTT
CDR3 protein: CARAGENTGELFF

CDR3 length: 15
clone size: .
D gene: .
J gene: TRBJ2-5
V gene: TRBV3-1/TRBV3-2
CDR3 DNA: TGTGCCAGCAGCCAAGGTACAGGGCGGCAAGAGACCCAGTACTTC
CDR3 protein: CASSQGTGRQETQYF

CDR3 length: 15
clone size: .
D gene: TRBD1
J gene: TRBJ2-1
V gene: TRBV27
CDR3 DNA: TGTGCCAGCAGCCCAGGACAGGGCTCCTACAATGAGCAGTTCTTC
CDR3 protein: CASSPGQGSYNEQFF

CDR3 length: 16
clone size: once
D gene: TRBD2
J gene: TRBJ2-1
V gene: TRBV19
CDR3 DNA: TGTGCCAGTACCTTAACTAGCGGGGGGATCTACAATGAGCAGTTCTTC
CDR3 protein: CASTLTSGGIYNEQFF

CDR3 length: 13
clone size: .
D gene: .
J gene: TRBJ2-7
V gene: TRBV19
CDR3 DNA: TGTGCCAGTAGTCTCCTTACAGAAGGCGAGCAGTACTTC
CDR3 protein: CASSLLTEGEQYF

CDR3 length: 15
clone size: .
D gene: .
J gene: TRBJ2-1
V gene: TRBV7-2
CDR3 DNA: TGTGCCAGCAGCTTAGTTGGGGGCGTCTACAATGAGCAGTTCTTC
CDR3 protein: CASSLVGGVYNEQFF

CDR3 length: 15
clone size: .
D gene: .
J gene: TRBJ1-1
V gene: TRBV7-9
CDR3 DNA: TGTGCCAGCGGAGCCCGGCAGGGGATCGCCACTGAAGCTTTCTTT
CDR3 protein: CASGARQGIATEAFF

CDR3 length: 13
clone size: once
D gene: .
J gene: TRBJ2-5
V gene: TRBV7-9
CDR3 DNA: TGTGCCGGTTCCGGGACAAACCAAGAGACCCAGTACTTC
CDR3 protein: CAGSGTNQETQYF

CDR3 length: 17
clone size: .
D gene: .
J gene: TRBJ1-6
V gene: TRBV13
CDR3 DNA: TGTGCCAGCAGCCTCAGGTTGGGGGCGTCCTATAATTCACCCCTCCACTTT
CDR3 protein: CASSLRLGASYNSPLHF

CDR3 length: 14
clone size: .
D gene: .
J gene: TRBJ1-4
V gene: TRBV9
CDR3 DNA: TGTGCCAGCAGCGTAGCAGGGTGGAATGAAAAACTGTTTTTT
CDR3 protein: CASSVAGWNEKLFF